This TCR beta chain was captured by sequencing in a study of cytomegalovirus exposure and HLA in healthy donors. PCR employed 60 Vbeta and 13 Jbeta primers. TCRdb keeps only in-frame clones here, not all; method: immunoSEQ multiplex PCR. The sample shows about 98,000 clones, around three quarters of them seen only once. This CDR3 has 16 residues. Germline lookup yields CDR1 WSHSY and CDR2 SAAADI. V shed 3 bases and J 6 bases; nucleotides not matched to a gene: 13. The chain links TRBV10-2 to TRBJ1-1, with TRBD1 matching 7 bases. Sequenced sample: PBMCs. The sequence was collected from a human donor in good health. CDR3 region: CASSDPRSDRLAEAFF. DNA of the CDR3: TGCGCCAGCAGTGACCCTAGATCGGACAGGCTCGCTGAAGCTTTCTTT.